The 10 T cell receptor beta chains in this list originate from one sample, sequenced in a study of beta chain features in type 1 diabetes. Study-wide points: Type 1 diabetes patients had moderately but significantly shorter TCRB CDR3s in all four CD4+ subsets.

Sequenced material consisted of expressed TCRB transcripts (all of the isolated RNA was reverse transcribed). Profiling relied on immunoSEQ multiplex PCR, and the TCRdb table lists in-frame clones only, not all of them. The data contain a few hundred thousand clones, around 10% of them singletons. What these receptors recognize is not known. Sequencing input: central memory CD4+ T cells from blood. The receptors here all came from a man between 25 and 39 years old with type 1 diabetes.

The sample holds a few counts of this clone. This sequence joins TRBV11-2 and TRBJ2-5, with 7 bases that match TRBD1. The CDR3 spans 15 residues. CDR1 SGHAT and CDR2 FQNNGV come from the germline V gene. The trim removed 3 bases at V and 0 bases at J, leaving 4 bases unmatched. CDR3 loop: CASSFGTAYQETQYF. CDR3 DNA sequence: TGTGCCAGCAGCTTCGGGACAGCCTACCAAGAGACCCAGTACTTC. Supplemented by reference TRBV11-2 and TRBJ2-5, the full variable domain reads EAGVAQSPRYKIIEKRQSVAFWCNPISGHATLYWYQQILGQGPKLLIQFQNNGVVDDSQLPKDRFSAERLKGVDSTLKIQPAKLEDSAVYLCASSFGTAYQETQYFGPGTRLLVL.

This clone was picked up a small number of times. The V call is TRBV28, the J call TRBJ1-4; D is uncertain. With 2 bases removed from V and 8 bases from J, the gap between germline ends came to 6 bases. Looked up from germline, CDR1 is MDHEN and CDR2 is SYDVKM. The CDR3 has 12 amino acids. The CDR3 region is CASSLRWEKLFF. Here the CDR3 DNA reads TGTGCCAGCAGTTTACGTTGGGAAAAACTGTTTTTT.

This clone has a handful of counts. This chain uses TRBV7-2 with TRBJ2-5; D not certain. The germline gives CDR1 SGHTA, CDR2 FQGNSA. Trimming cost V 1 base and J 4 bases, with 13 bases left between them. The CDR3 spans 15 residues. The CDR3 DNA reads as TGTGCCAGCAGCTTAGGACTGGGCTCGGGAGAGACCCAGTACTTC. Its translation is CASSLGLGSGETQYF. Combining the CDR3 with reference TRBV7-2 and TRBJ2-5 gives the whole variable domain GAGVSQSPSNKVTEKGKDVELRCDPISGHTALYWYRQSLGQGLEFLIYFQGNSAPDKSGLPSDRFSAERTGGSVSTLTIQRTQQEDSAVYLCASSLGLGSGETQYFGPGTRLLVL.

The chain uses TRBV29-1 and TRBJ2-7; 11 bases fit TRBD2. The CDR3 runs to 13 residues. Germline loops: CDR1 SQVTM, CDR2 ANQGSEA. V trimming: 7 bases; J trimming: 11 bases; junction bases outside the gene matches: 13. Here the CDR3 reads CSARLAGSLHEYF. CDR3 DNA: TGCAGCGCTCGACTAGCGGGATCGTTACATGAGTACTTC.

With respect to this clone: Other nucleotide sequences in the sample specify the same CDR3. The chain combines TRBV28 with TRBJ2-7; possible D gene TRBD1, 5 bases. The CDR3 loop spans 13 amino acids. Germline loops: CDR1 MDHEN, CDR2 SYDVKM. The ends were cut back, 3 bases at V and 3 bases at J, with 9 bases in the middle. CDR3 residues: CASSLGRDYEQYF. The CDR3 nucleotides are TGTGCCAGCAGTTTGGGCAGGGACTACGAGCAGTACTTC.

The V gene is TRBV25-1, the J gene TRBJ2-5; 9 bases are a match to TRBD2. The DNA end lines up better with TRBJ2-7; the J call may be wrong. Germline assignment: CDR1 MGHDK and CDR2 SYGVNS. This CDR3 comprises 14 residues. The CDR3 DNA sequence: TGTGCCAGCAGTGTAGCGGGAGTCAGGTCCGAGCAGTACTTC. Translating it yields CASSVAGVRSEQYF.

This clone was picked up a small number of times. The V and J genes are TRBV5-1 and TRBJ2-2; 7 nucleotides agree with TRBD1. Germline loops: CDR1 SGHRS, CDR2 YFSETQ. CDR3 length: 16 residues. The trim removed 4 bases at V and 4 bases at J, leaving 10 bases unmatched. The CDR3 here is CASSPSGTDFTGELFF. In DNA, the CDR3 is TGCGCCAGCAGCCCCTCCGGGACAGATTTCACCGGGGAGCTGTTTTTT.

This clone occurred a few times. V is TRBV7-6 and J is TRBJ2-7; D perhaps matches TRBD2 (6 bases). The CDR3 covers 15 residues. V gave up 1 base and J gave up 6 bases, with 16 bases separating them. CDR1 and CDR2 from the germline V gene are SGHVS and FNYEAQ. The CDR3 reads CASSLGDSPNGEQYF. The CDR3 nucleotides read TGTGCCAGCAGCTTAGGGGACTCACCAAACGGCGAGCAGTACTTC.

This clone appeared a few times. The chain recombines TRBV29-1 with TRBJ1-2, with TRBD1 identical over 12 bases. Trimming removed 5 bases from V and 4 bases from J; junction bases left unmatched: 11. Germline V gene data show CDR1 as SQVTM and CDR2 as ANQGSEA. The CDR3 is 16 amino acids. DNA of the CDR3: TGCAGCGTTTATTCCGGGACAGGGGGCATTAGCTATGGCTACACCTTC. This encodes CSVYSGTGGISYGYTF. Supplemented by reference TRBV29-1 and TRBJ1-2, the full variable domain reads SAVISQKPSRDICQRGTSLTIQCQVDSQVTMMFWYRQQPGQSLTLIATANQGSEATYESGFVIDKFPISRPNLTFSTLTVSNMSPEDSSIYLCSVYSGTGGISYGYTFGSGTRLTVV.

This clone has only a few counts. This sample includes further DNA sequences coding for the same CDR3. The CDR3 is CASSQRDRTTDNEQFF. As DNA, the CDR3 is TGTGCCAGCAGCCAACGAGATAGGACTACCGACAATGAGCAGTTCTTC. The chain links TRBV11-3 to TRBJ2-1; tentative D call: TRBD2 (6 bases). Trimming removed 5 bases from V and 5 bases from J, with 19 bases in between. CDR1 and CDR2 (germline): SGHNT, YENEEA. This CDR3 has 16 residues.